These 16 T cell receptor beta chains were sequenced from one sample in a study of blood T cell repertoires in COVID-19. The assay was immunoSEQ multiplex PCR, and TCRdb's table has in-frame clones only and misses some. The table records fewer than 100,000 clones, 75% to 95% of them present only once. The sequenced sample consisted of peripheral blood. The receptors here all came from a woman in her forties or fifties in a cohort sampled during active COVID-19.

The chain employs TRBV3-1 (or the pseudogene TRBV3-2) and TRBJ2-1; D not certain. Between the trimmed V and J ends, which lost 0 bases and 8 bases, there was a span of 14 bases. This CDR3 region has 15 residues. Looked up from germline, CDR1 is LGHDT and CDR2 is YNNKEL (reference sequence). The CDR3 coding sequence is TGTGCCAGCAGCCAAGACCCCGCGCGTGACTATGAGCAGTTCTTC. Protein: CASSQDPARDYEQFF.

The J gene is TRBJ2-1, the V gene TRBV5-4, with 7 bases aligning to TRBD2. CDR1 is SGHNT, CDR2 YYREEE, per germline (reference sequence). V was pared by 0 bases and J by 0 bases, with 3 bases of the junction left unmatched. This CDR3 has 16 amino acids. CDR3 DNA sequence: TGTGCCAGCAGCTTGGATGGCGGGAGCTCCTACAATGAGCAGTTCTTC. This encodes CASSLDGGSSYNEQFF.

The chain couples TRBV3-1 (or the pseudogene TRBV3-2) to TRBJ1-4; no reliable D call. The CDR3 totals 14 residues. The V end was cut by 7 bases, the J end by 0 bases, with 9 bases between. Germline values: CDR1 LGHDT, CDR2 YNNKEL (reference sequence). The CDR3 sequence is CASTPGATNEKLFF. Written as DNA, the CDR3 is TGTGCCAGCACCCCCGGGGCAACTAATGAAAAACTGTTTTTT.

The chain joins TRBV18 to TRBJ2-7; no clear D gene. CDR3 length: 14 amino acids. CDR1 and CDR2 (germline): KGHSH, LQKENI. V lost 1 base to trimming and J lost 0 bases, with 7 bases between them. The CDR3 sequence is CASSPLANSYEQYF. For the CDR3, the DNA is TGTGCCAGCTCACCACTAGCTAACTCCTACGAGCAGTACTTC.

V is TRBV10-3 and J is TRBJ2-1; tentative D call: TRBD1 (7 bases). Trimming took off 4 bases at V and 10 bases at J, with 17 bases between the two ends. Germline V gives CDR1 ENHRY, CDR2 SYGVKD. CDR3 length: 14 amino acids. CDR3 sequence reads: CAISARGEVGEQFF. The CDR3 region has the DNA TGTGCCATCAGTGCCAGGGGGGAGGTAGGGGAGCAGTTCTTC.

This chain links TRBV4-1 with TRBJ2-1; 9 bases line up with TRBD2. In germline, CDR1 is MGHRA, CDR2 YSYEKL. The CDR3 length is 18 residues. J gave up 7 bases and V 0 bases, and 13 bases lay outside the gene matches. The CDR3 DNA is TGCGCCAGCAGCCAAGATCTGAGGTTACAAGCGGGAGGAAATGAGCAGTTCTTC. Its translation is CASSQDLRLQAGGNEQFF.

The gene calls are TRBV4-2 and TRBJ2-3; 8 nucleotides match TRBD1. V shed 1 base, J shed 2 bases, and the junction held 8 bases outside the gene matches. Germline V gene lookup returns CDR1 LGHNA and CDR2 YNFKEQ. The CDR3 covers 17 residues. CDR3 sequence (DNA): TGTGCCAGCAGCCAAGCGGGCGGGACAGGCCACACAGATACGCAGTATTTT. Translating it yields CASSQAGGTGHTDTQYF.

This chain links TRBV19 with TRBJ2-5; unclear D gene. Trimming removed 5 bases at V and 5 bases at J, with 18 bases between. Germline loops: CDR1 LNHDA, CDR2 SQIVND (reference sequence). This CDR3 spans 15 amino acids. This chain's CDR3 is CASSGWLGAGETQYF. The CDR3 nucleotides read TGTGCCAGTAGTGGGTGGTTGGGCGCTGGCGAGACCCAGTACTTC.

The CDR3 loop reads CASSLVATGELFF. CDR3 nucleotide sequence: TGCGCCAGCAGCTTGGTGGCTACCGGGGAGCTGTTTTTT. V and J are TRBV5-1 and TRBJ2-2; D gene uncertain. Deletions cut 0 bases from V and 5 bases from J, with 5 bases between. Germline assignment: CDR1 SGHRS and CDR2 YFSETQ. The CDR3 extends over 13 amino acids. The whole variable domain, filled in from reference TRBV5-1 and TRBJ2-2, reads KAGVTQTPRYLIKTRGQQVTLSCSPISGHRSVSWYQQTPGQGLQFLFEYFSETQRNKGNFPGRFSGRQFSNSRSEMNVSTLELGDSALYLCASSLVATGELFFGEGSRLTVL.

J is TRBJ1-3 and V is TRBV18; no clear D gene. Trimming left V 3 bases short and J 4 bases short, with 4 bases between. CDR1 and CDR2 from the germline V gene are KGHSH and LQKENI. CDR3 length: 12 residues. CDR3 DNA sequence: TGTGCCAGCTCACCTCAAGGAAACACCATATATTTT. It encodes CASSPQGNTIYF. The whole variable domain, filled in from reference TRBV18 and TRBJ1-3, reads NAGVMQNPRHLVRRRGQEARLRCSPMKGHSHVYWYRQLPEEGLKFMVYLQKENIIDESGMPKERFSAEFPKEGPSILRIQQVVRGDSAAYFCASSPQGNTIYFGEGSWLTVV.

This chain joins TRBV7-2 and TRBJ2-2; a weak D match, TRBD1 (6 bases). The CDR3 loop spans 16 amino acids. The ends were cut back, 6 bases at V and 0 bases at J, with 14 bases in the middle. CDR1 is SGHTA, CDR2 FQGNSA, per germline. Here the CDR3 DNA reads TGTGCCAGCAGTTATAAAGGGGGTCCGAACACCGGGGAGCTGTTTTTT. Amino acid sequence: CASSYKGGPNTGELFF.

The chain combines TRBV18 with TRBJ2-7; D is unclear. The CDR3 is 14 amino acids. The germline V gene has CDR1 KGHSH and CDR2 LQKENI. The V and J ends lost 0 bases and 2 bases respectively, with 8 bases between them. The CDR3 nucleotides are TGTGCCAGCTCACCACCTAGTGGAGCCTACGAGCAGTACTTC. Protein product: CASSPPSGAYEQYF.

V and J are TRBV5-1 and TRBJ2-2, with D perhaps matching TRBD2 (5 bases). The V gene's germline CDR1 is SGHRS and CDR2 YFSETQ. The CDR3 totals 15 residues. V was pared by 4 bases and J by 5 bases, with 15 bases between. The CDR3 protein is CASSPTVGGTGELFF. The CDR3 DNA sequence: TGCGCCAGCAGCCCGACTGTTGGAGGAACCGGGGAGCTGTTTTTT.

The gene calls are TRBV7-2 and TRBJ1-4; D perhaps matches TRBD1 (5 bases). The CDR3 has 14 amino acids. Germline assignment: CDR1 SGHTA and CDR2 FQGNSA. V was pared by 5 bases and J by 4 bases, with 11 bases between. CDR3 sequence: CASSPGVVNEKLFF. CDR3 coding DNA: TGTGCCAGCAGCCCGGGGGTCGTTAATGAAAAACTGTTTTTT. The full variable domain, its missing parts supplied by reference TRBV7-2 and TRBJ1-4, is GAGVSQSPSNKVTEKGKDVELRCDPISGHTALYWYRQSLGQGLEFLIYFQGNSAPDKSGLPSDRFSAERTGGSVSTLTIQRTQQEDSAVYLCASSPGVVNEKLFFGSGTQLSVL.

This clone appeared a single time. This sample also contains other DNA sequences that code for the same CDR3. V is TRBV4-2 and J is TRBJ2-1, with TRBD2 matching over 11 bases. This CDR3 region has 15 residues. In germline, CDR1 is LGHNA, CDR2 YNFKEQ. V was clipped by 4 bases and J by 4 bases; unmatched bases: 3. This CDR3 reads CASSLAGGRYNEQFF. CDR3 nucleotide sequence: TGTGCCAGCAGCCTAGCGGGAGGGAGGTACAATGAGCAGTTCTTC.

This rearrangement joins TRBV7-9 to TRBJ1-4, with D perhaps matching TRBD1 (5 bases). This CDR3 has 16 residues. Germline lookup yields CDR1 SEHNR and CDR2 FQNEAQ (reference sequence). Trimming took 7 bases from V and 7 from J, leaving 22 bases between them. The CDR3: CASTPPTRWRGEKLFF. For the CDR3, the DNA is TGTGCCAGCACTCCTCCTACCCGGTGGAGGGGTGAAAAACTGTTTTTT. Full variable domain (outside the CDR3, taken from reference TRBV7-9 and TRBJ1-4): DTGVSQNPRHKITKRGQNVTFRCDPISEHNRLYWYRQTLGQGPEFLTYFQNEAQLEKSRLLSDRFSAERPKGSFSTLEIQRTEQGDSAMYLCASTPPTRWRGEKLFFGSGTQLSVL.